What follows are 6 T cell receptor beta chains derived from one specimen sequenced in a study of response to subunit inactivated influenza vaccine. From the RT-PCR reads, TCRdb called clonotypes with MiXCR, one entry per CDR3 protein. Here the sample spans about 780,000 distinct CDR3 sequences, 18% being singletons. Sequencing used PBMCs from blood, obtained approximately 5 days after vaccination. These receptor sequences come from a man aged 45-60 years who received an inactivated influenza vaccine.

The rearrangement uses TRBV6-2 or TRBV6-3 and TRBJ1-1, with a weak D call TRBD1 (5 bases). The V and J ends lost 4 bases and 4 bases respectively, with 13 bases between them. CDR3 length equals 14 residues. Looked up from germline, CDR1 is MNHEY and CDR2 is SVGEGT. In DNA form, the CDR3 reads TGTGCCAGCAGTTCCCGGGGGGTTAGCACTGAAGCTTTCTTT. It yields the protein CASSSRGVSTEAFF.

This clonotype came up a few times. This chain's CDR3 is CASSPGTYLSGANVLTF. CDR3 DNA sequence: TGTGCCAGCAGCCCCGGGACCTACCTCTCTGGGGCCAACGTCCTGACTTTC. This chain uses TRBV12-3 or TRBV12-4 with TRBJ2-6; the D call may be TRBD1 or TRBD2 (5 bases each). The CDR3 is 17 residues long. Trimming shortened V by 6 bases and J by 0 bases, and 15 bases separated the two germline ends.

This chain links TRBV6-1 with TRBJ1-6, with D unclear. CDR3 length: 13 amino acids. The germline V gene has CDR1 MNHNS and CDR2 SASEGT. V was cut by 9 bases and J by 0 bases, with 6 bases left in between. CDR3 in amino acids: CASRSSYNSPLHF. CDR3 DNA: TGTGCCAGTAGGAGCTCCTATAATTCACCCCTCCACTTT.

The CDR3 protein is CASSQNGETQYF. In DNA form, the CDR3 reads TGTGCCAGCAGCCAAAACGGAGAGACCCAGTACTTC. This chain joins TRBV14 and TRBJ2-5, with unresolved D. There are 12 residues in the CDR3. V lost 2 bases to trimming and J lost 4 bases, with 5 bases between them. Germline values: CDR1 SGHDN, CDR2 FVKESK. Complete variable domain (other parts from reference TRBV14 and TRBJ2-5): EAGVTQFPSHSVIEKGQTVTLRCDPISGHDNLYWYRRVMGKEIKFLLHFVKESKQDESGMPNNRFLAERTGGTYSTLKVQPAELEDSGVYFCASSQNGETQYFGPGTRLLVL.

This clonotype occurred many times. The chain uses TRBV10-3 and TRBJ1-5, with 11 nucleotides matching TRBD1. The CDR3 sequence is 14 residues long. The ends lost 10 bases at V and 4 bases at J; junction bases unmatched: 6. Germline lookup yields CDR1 ENHRY and CDR2 SYGVKD. The DNA of the CDR3 is TGTGCCAGCTGGGACAGGGGGAGTAATCAGCCCCAGCATTTT. It encodes CASWDRGSNQPQHF.

In its sample, this clonotype was seen a few times. The chain employs TRBV7-6 and TRBJ2-7, with D possibly TRBD1 on 6 matching bases. Germline CDR1 and CDR2: SGHVS and FNYEAQ. V shed 0 bases and J shed 2 bases, with 14 bases lying between them. The CDR3 contains 16 residues. CDR3 amino acids: CASSLASRGRAYEQYF. The CDR3 region has the DNA TGTGCCAGCAGCTTAGCAAGCAGGGGTCGGGCCTACGAGCAGTACTTC.